Listed here are 2 T cell receptor beta chains from one sample, sequenced in a study of CD8+ T cells in alopecia areata. It was cDNA, reverse transcribed from extracted RNA, that served as the sequencing template. The data were produced by immunoSEQ multiplex PCR, yet TCRdb's version contains in-frame clones alone and is incomplete. The data contain 190,000 or so clones, roughly 64% of them seen just once; the ten biggest clones take up roughly 12%. Treatment noted: oral pan-JAK inhibitor, 5-10 mg twice daily. Sequenced material: CD8+ T cells sorted from blood, taken at week 24, from a patient treated with tofacitinib. The origin of the receptors is a human donor with alopecia areata.

The chain has TRBV9 and TRBJ2-2, with D perhaps being TRBD1 or TRBD2 (5 bases each). Germline V gene lookup returns CDR1 SGDLS and CDR2 YYNGEE. The CDR3 has 14 amino acids. Trimming took 3 bases from V and 6 from J, leaving 12 bases between them. DNA of the CDR3: TGTGCCAGCAGCGGGGACCGCCCCTCCGGGGAGCTGTTTTTT. Amino acids: CASSGDRPSGELFF.

The rearrangement joins TRBV4-2 to TRBJ2-1, with unresolved D. With 1 base removed from V and 6 bases from J, the gap between germline ends came to 7 bases. Per germline, CDR1 LGHNA and CDR2 YNFKEQ. This CDR3 contains 13 residues. CDR3 in DNA: TGTGCCAGCAGCCAAGGAGGTAGCAATGAGCAGTTCTTC. Amino acids: CASSQGGSNEQFF.